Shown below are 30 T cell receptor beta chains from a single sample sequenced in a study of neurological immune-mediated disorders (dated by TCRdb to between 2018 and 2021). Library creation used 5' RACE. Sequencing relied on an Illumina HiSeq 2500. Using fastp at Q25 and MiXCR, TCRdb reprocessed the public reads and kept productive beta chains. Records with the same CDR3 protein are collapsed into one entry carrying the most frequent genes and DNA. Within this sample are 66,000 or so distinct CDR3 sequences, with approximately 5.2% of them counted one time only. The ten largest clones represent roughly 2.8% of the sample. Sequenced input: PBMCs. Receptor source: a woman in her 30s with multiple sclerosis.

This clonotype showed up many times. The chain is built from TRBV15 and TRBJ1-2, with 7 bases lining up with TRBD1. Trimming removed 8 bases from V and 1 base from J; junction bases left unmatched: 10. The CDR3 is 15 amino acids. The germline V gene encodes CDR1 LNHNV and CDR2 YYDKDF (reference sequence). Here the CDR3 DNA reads TGTGCCACCGGAGACCGGGACAGAGTTAACTATGGCTACACCTTC. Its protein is CATGDRDRVNYGYTF.

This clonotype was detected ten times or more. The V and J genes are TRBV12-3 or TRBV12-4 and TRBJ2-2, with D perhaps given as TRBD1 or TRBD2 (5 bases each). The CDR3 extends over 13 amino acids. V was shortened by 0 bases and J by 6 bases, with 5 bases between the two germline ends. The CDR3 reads CASSLAGAGELFF. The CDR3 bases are TGTGCCAGCAGTTTAGCGGGGGCCGGGGAGCTGTTTTTT.

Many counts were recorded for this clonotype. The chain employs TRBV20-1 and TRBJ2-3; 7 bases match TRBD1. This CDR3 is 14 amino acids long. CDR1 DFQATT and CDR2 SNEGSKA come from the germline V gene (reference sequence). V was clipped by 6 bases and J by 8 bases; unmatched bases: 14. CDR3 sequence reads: CSASSSDRVGTQYF. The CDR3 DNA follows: TGCAGTGCCAGCAGCTCAGACAGGGTCGGTACGCAGTATTTT.

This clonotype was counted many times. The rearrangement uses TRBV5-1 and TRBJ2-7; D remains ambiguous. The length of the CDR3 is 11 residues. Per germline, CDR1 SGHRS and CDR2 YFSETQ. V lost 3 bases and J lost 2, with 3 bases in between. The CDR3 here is CASSSTYEQYF. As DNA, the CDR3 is TGCGCCAGCAGCTCAACCTACGAGCAGTACTTC.

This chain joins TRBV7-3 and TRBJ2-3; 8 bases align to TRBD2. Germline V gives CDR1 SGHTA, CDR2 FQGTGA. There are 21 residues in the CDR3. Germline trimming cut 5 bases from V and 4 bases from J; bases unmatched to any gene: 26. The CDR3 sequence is CASSLRPGGAGDIPRADTQYF. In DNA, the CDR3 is TGTGCCAGCAGCCTACGCCCGGGGGGAGCGGGGGATATACCACGTGCAGATACGCAGTATTTT.

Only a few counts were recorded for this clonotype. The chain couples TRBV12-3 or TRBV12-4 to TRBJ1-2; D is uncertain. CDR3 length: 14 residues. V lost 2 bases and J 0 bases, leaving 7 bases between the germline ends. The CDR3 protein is CASSLLGANYGYTF. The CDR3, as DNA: TGTGCCAGCAGTTTATTGGGAGCTAACTATGGCTACACCTTC.

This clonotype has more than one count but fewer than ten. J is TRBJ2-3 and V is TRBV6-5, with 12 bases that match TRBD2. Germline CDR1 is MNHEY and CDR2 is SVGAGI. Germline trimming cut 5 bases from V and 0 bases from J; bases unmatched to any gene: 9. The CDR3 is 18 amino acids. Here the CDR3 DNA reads TGTGCCAGCAGTCCCTCTAGCGGGGGGGCCTCTAGCACAGATACGCAGTATTTT. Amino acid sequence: CASSPSSGGASSTDTQYF.

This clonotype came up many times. The CDR3, as DNA: TGTGCCAGCAGTTCGGGACTAGCGGGAGCCTACGAGCAGTACTTC. It is translated as CASSSGLAGAYEQYF. The rearrangement uses TRBV5-6 and TRBJ2-7; TRBD2 agrees at 14 bases. In germline, CDR1 is SGHDT, CDR2 YYEEEE. The CDR3 runs 15 residues. The V and J ends lost 5 bases and 2 bases, in that order; junction bases with no gene match: 3.

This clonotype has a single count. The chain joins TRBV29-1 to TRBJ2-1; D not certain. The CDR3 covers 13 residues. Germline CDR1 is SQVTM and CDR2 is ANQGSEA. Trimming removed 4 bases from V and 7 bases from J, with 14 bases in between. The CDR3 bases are TGCAGCGTTGTAGTTACTAATTGGAATGAGCAGTTCTTC. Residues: CSVVVTNWNEQFF.

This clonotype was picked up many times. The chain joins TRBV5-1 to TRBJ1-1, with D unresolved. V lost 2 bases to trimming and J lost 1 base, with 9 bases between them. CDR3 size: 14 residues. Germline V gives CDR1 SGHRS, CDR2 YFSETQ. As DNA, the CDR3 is TGCGCCAGCAGCTTTAACAGCAAGAACACTGAAGCTTTCTTT. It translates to CASSFNSKNTEAFF.

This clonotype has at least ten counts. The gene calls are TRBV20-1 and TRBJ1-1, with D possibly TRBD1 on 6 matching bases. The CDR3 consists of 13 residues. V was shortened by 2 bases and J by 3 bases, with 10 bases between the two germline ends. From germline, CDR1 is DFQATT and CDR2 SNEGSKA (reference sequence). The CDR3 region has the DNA TGCAGTGCTAGAACGGGACACGACACTGAAGCTTTCTTT. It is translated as CSARTGHDTEAFF.

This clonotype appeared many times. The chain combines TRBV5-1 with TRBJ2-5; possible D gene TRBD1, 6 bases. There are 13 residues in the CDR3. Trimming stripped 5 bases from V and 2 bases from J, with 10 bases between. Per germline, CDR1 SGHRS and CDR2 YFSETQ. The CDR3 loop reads CASRRGGQETQYF. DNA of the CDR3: TGCGCCAGCAGACGAGGGGGTCAAGAGACCCAGTACTTC.

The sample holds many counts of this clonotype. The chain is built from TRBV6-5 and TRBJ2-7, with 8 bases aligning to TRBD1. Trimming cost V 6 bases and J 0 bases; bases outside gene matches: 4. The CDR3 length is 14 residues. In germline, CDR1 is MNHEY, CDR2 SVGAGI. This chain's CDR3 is CASRRTGSSYEQYF. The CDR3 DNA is TGTGCCAGCAGGAGGACAGGGAGCTCCTACGAGCAGTACTTC.

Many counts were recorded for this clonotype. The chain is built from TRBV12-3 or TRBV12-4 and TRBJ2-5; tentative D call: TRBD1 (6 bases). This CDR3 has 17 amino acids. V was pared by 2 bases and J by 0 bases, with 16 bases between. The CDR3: CASSLSGTGWYQETQYF. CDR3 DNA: TGTGCCAGCAGTTTATCTGGAACAGGGTGGTACCAAGAGACCCAGTACTTC.

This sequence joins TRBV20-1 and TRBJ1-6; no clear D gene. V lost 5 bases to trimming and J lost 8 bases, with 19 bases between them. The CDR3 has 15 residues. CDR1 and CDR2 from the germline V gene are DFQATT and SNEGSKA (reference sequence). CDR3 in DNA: TGCAGTGCTCACCAGCGGCCCGAAAGTTATTCACCCCTCCACTTT. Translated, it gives CSAHQRPESYSPLHF.

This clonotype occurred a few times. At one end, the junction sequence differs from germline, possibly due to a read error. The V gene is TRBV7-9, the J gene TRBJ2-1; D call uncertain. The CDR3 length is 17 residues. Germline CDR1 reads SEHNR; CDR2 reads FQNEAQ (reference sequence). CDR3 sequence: CANSLWLLLTTYNEQFF. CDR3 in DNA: TGTGCCAACAGCTTATGGCTTTTGCTCACCACTTACAATGAGCAGTTCTTC.

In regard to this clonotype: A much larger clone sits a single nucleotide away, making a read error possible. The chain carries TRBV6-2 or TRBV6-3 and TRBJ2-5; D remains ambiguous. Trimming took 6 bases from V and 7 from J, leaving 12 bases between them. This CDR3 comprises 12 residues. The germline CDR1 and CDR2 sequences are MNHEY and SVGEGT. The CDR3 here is CASSTKILTQYF. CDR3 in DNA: TGTGCCAGCAGCACCAAAATACTGACCCAGTACTTC.

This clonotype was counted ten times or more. CDR3 in amino acids: CASSSKTGEPNSPLHF. The CDR3 coding sequence is TGCGCCAGCAGCTCAAAGACAGGAGAACCTAATTCACCCCTCCACTTT. The rearrangement joins TRBV5-1 to TRBJ1-6, with D possibly being TRBD1 (6 bases). Trimming shortened V by 3 bases and J by 6 bases, and 16 bases separated the two germline ends. The CDR3 has 16 amino acids. Germline lookup yields CDR1 SGHRS and CDR2 YFSETQ. The entire variable domain, with the rest obtained from reference TRBV5-1 and TRBJ1-6, is as follows: KAGVTQTPRYLIKTRGQQVTLSCSPISGHRSVSWYQQTPGQGLQFLFEYFSETQRNKGNFPGRFSGRQFSNSRSEMNVSTLELGDSALYLCASSSKTGEPNSPLHFGNGTRLTVT.

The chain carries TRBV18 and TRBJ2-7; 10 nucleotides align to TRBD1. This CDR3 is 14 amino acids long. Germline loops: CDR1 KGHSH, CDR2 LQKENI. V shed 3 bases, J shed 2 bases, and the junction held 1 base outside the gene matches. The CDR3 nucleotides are TGTGCCAGCTCACCCGGGACAGGGGCCTACGAGCAGTACTTC. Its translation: CASSPGTGAYEQYF.

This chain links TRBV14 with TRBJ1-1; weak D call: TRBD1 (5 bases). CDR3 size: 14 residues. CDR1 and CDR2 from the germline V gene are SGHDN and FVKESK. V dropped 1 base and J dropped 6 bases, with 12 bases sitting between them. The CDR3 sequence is CASSQVSGRAEAFF. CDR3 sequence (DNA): TGTGCCAGCAGCCAAGTCTCGGGGCGGGCTGAAGCTTTCTTT.

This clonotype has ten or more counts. CDR3 loop: CASSLGTLGADTQYF. CDR3 bases: TGTGCCAGCAGCTTAGGGACTCTTGGGGCAGATACGCAGTATTTT. This chain joins TRBV11-3 and TRBJ2-3, with a weak D call TRBD2 (5 bases). The CDR3 totals 15 residues. V dropped 1 base and J dropped 4 bases, with 12 bases sitting between them. The germline CDR1 and CDR2 sequences are SGHNT and YENEEA.

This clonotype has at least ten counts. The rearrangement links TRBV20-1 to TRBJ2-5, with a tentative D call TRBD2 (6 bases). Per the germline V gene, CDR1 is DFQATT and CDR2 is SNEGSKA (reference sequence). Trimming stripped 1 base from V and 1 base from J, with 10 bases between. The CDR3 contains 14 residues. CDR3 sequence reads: CSARGVGGQETQYF. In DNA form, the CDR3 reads TGCAGTGCTAGAGGTGTCGGGGGCCAAGAGACCCAGTACTTC.

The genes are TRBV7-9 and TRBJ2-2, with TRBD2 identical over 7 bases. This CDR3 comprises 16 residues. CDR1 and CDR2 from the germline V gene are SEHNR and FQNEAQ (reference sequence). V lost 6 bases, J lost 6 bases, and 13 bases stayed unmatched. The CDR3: CASRTRMGTMSGELFF. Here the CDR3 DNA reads TGTGCCAGCAGGACCAGGATGGGGACTATGTCCGGGGAGCTGTTTTTT.

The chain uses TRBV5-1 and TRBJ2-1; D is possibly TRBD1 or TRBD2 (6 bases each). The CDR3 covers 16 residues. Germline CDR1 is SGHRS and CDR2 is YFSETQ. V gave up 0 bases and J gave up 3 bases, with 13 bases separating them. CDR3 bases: TGCGCCAGCAGCTTGGAAATCGGGGGCGACTACAATGAGCAGTTCTTC. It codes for CASSLEIGGDYNEQFF.

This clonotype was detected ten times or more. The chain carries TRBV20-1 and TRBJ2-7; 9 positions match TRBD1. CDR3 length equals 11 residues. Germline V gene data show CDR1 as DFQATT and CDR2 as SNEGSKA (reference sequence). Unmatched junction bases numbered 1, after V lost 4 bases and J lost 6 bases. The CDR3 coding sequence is TGCAGTGCTAAGACAGGGGGCGAGCAGTACTTC. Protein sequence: CSAKTGGEQYF.

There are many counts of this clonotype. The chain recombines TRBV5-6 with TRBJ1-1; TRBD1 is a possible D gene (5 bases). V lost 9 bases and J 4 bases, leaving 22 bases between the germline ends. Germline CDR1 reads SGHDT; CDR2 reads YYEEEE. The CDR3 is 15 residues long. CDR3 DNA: TGTGCCACCGCGAGTCGGGGGGACTCGGGCACTGAAGCTTTCTTT. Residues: CATASRGDSGTEAFF.

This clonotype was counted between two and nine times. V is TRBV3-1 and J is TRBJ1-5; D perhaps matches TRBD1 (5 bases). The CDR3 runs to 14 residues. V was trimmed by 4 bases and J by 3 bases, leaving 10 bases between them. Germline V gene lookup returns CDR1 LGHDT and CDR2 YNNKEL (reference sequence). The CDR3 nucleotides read TGTGCCAGCAGCCCCCAGGGATACAATCAGCCCCAGCATTTT. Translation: CASSPQGYNQPQHF.

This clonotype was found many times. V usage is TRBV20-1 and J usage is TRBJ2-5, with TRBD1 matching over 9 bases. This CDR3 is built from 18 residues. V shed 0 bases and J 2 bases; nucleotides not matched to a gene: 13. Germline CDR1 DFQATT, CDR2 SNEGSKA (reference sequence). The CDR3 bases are TGCAGTGCTAGAGATCGTCGGACAGGGGTACTTTATCAAGAGACCCAGTACTTC. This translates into CSARDRRTGVLYQETQYF.

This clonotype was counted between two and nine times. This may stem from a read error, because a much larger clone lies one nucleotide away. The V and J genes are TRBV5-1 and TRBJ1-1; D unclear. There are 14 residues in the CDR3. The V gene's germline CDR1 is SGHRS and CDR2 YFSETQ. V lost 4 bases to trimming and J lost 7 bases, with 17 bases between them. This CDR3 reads CASSQLEGWGEAFF. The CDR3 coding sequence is TGCGCCAGCAGCCAACTAGAAGGATGGGGTGAAGCTTTCTTT.

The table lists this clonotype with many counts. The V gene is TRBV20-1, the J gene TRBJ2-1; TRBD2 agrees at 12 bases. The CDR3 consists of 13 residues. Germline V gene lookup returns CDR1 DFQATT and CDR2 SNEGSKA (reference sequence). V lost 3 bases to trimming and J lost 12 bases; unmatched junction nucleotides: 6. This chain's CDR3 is CSASLTSGGGQFF. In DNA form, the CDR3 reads TGCAGTGCTAGCTTGACTAGCGGGGGCGGGCAGTTCTTC.